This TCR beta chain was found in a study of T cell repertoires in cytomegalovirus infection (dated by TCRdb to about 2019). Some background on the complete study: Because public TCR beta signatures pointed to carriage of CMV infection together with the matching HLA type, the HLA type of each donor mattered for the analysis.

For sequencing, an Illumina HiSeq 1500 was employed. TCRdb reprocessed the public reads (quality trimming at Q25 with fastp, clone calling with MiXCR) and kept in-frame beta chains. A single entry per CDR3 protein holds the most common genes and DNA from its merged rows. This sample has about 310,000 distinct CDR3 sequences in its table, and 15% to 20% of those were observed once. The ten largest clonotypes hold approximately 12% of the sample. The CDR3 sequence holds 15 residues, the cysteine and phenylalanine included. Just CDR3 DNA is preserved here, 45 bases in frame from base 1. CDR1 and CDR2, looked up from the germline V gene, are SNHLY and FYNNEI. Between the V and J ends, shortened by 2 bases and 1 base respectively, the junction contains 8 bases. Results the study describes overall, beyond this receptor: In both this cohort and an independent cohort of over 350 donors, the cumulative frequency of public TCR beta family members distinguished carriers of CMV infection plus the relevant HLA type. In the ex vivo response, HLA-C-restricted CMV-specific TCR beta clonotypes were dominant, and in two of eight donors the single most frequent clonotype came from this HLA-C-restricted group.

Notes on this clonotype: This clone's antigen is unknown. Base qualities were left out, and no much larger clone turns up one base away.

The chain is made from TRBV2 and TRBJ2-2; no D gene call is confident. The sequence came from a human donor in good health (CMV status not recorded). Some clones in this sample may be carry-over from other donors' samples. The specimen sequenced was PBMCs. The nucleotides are TGTGCCAGCAGTGAACTTGGGTTGAACACCGGGGAGCTGTTTTTT. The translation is CASSELGLNTGELFF.